These 10 T cell receptor beta chains came from one sample sequenced in a study of naive and memory T cell subsets. Two oligonucleotides, mixed equimolar, formed the beta constant-region primer covering TRBC1 and TRBC2. Four rounds of PCR amplified the ligated cDNA using nested alpha and beta constant-region primers plus SP2. TCRdb ran MiXCR on the UMI-ligation and nested PCR reads and lists one entry per CDR3 protein. The data hold about 8,000 distinct CDR3 sequences, with over 25% observed a single time. The sequenced material came from CD8+ TEMRA cells from blood. The subset: effector memory re-expressing CD45RA, CD45RA+ CD27-. These receptor sequences come from a human donor in good health.

This clonotype is large in the sample. This chain uses TRBV4-3 with TRBJ1-2; the D is unclear. The ends were cut back, 0 bases at V and 5 bases at J, with 13 bases in the middle. The CDR3 consists of 15 residues. Looked up from germline, CDR1 is LGHNA and CDR2 is YSLEER. The DNA for the CDR3 is TGCGCCAGCAGCCAAGAGATACAGTCGGCATATGGCTACACCTTC. Translation gives CASSQEIQSAYGYTF.

The chain couples TRBV27 to TRBJ1-4, with 7 positions matching TRBD1. The CDR3 is made up of 16 amino acids. Germline lookup yields CDR1 MNHEY and CDR2 SMNVEV (reference sequence). V lost 0 bases, J lost 7 bases, and 8 bases stayed unmatched. DNA for the CDR3: TGTGCCAGCAGTTTATCGCGGACAGGAACAACTGAAAAACTGTTTTTT. This codes for CASSLSRTGTTEKLFF.

Within the sample, this clonotype is medium-sized. One base away lies a much larger clone, so this may be a sequencing read error. The chain links TRBV28 to TRBJ2-7; D unclear. The CDR3 runs 12 residues. Germline CDR1 reads MDHEN; CDR2 reads SYDVKM. The V end lost 3 bases, the J end lost 4 bases, and 7 bases lay between the germline ends. This CDR3 is CASSFRRYEQYF. DNA of the CDR3: TGTGCCAGCAGTTTTCGTAGATACGAGCAGTACTTC.

The genes are TRBV12-3 or TRBV12-4 and TRBJ2-3, with 9 bases aligning to TRBD2. The CDR3 consists of 16 residues. Losses at the gene ends were 3 bases for V and 4 bases for J; bases not matched to a gene: 8. This CDR3 is CASSLDSSGGPDTQYF. The CDR3 DNA reads as TGTGCCAGCAGTTTGGATTCGAGCGGGGGGCCAGATACGCAGTATTTT.

In its sample, this clonotype was seen a few times. The chain uses TRBV16 and TRBJ1-1; no clear D gene. Germline V gene sequence: CDR1 KGHSY, CDR2 FQNENV. The CDR3 sequence is 12 residues long. V lost 0 bases and J 1 base, leaving 0 bases between the germline ends. As DNA, the CDR3 is TGTGCCAGCAGCCAATCGAACACTGAAGCTTTCTTT. It codes for CASSQSNTEAFF.

This chain joins TRBV20-1 and TRBJ1-4; a weak D match, TRBD1 (5 bases). Deletions cut 1 base from V and 14 bases from J, with 14 bases between. Germline assignment: CDR1 DFQATT and CDR2 SNEGSKA (reference sequence). The CDR3 has 12 residues. This CDR3 is CSARGGHSSLFF. The CDR3 bases are TGCAGTGCTAGAGGGGGCCACAGTTCTCTGTTTTTT.

The DNA for the CDR3 is TGTGCCAGCAGCTTAGGGAGTTGGGGGGCTCGAGAGACCCAGTACTTC. It codes for CASSLGSWGARETQYF. This chain connects TRBV13 to TRBJ2-5, with D tentatively TRBD1 or TRBD2 (6 bases each). Germline values: CDR1 PRHDT, CDR2 FYEKMQ (reference sequence). V was clipped by 0 bases and J by 4 bases, with 15 bases between them. The CDR3 extends over 16 amino acids.

The chain is built from TRBV7-9 and TRBJ1-3, with D unresolved. Between the trimmed V and J ends, which lost 10 bases and 0 bases, there was a span of 10 bases. From germline, CDR1 is SEHNR and CDR2 FQNEAQ (reference sequence). The CDR3 has 13 amino acids. CDR3 sequence: CATGADSGNTIYF. The DNA of the CDR3 is TGTGCCACCGGTGCTGACTCTGGAAACACCATATATTTT.

This clonotype was found a few times. This CDR3 is CASSVGQGNYGYTF. In DNA, the CDR3 is TGTGCCAGCAGCGTAGGACAGGGTAACTATGGCTACACCTTC. The rearrangement uses TRBV9 and TRBJ1-2, with 7 bases fitting TRBD1. V was pared by 0 bases and J by 1 base, with 0 bases of the junction left unmatched. The CDR3 spans 14 residues. Per the germline V gene, CDR1 is SGDLS and CDR2 is YYNGEE.

V and J are TRBV18 and TRBJ1-5, with D perhaps matching TRBD1 (5 bases). V was cut by 6 bases and J by 4 bases, with 10 bases left in between. The CDR3 sequence is 13 residues long. Germline lookup yields CDR1 KGHSH and CDR2 LQKENI. The CDR3 nucleotides read TGTGCCAGCTCTCCCGGGGGAAATCAGCCCCAGCATTTT. Protein sequence: CASSPGGNQPQHF.